Presented here are 8 T cell receptor beta chains from one specimen sequenced in a study of T cell responses to AZD1222 COVID-19 vaccine. Data came from immunoSEQ multiplex PCR; TCRdb stores just in-frame clones and leaves some out. The profile shows over 150,000 clones, approximately 87% of them singletons. Sequences were derived from peripheral blood, sampled on day 0 of MenACWY control vaccination. These receptors all stem from an adult in good health.

CDR3 in amino acids: CASSYMLGNTEAFF. The CDR3 nucleotides are TGTGCCAGCAGTTATATGTTGGGGAACACTGAAGCTTTCTTT. V and J are TRBV6-5 and TRBJ1-1; D unresolved. Germline CDR1 reads MNHEY; CDR2 reads SVGAGI. CDR3 length: 14 residues. Trimming cost V 3 bases and J 1 base, with 9 bases left between them.

The chain links TRBV11-1 to TRBJ2-1, with 8 nucleotides matching TRBD2. Germline assignment: CDR1 SGHAT and CDR2 FQDESV (reference sequence). There are 15 residues in the CDR3. J was trimmed by 8 bases and V by 5 bases; bases with no gene match: 11. CDR3 DNA: TGTGCCAGCAGCACCGGACTAGCATATTCGGATGAGCAGTTCTTC. Amino acid sequence: CASSTGLAYSDEQFF.

Only one count was recorded for this clone. The chain joins TRBV5-4 to TRBJ1-1; D is unresolved. Germline CDR1 and CDR2: SGHNT and YYREEE (reference sequence). Trimming left V 0 bases short and J 0 bases short, with 15 bases between. CDR3 length: 17 amino acids. The CDR3 DNA reads TGTGCCAGCAGCTTGGGGGGTACGTGGCAGGTGAACACTGAAGCTTTCTTT. Translated: CASSLGGTWQVNTEAFF.

This chain uses TRBV11-2 with TRBJ1-2; 9 nucleotides align to TRBD1. Trimming removed 0 bases from V and 7 bases from J; junction bases left unmatched: 9. This CDR3 spans 16 amino acids. Germline lookup yields CDR1 SGHAT and CDR2 FQNNGV. CDR3 bases: TGTGCCAGCAGCTTAGAGAACAGGGGGCGAATTGGTGGCTACACCTTC. This encodes CASSLENRGRIGGYTF.

Here the CDR3 DNA reads TGCAGCGTTGAATTGCAGGTCCAAGAGACCCAGTACTTC. This encodes CSVELQVQETQYF. V and J are TRBV29-1 and TRBJ2-5; no clear D gene. The CDR3 runs 13 residues. Germline lookup yields CDR1 SQVTM and CDR2 ANQGSEA. V was shortened by 2 bases and J by 1 base, with 8 bases between the two germline ends. The whole variable domain, filled in from reference TRBV29-1 and TRBJ2-5, reads SAVISQKPSRDICQRGTSLTIQCQVDSQVTMMFWYRQQPGQSLTLIATANQGSEATYESGFVIDKFPISRPNLTFSTLTVSNMSPEDSSIYLCSVELQVQETQYFGPGTRLLVL.

This clone was seen only a few times. The chain has TRBV7-9 and TRBJ2-7, with D maybe TRBD1 (6 bases). The germline V gene has CDR1 SEHNR and CDR2 FQNEAQ (reference sequence). V was cut by 5 bases and J by 4 bases, with 12 bases left in between. The length of the CDR3 is 13 residues. CDR3 sequence: CASSPGARYEQYF. DNA of the CDR3: TGTGCCAGCAGCCCAGGGGCGAGGTACGAGCAGTACTTC.

The chain has TRBV2 and TRBJ2-7; the match to TRBD1 covers 8 bases. Trimming removed 6 bases from V and 6 bases from J; junction bases left unmatched: 4. In germline, CDR1 is SNHLY, CDR2 FYNNEI. The CDR3 has 12 residues. DNA of the CDR3: TGTGCCAGCAGCGGAACAGGGGGCGAGCAGTACTTC. Translated: CASSGTGGEQYF.

This chain joins TRBV11-2 and TRBJ2-7; D perhaps matches TRBD1 (6 bases). V lost 1 base, J lost 3 bases, and 10 bases lay in between. Germline V lookup: CDR1 SGHAT, CDR2 FQNNGV. CDR3 length: 14 residues. CDR3 sequence reads: CASSLGQDSYEQYV. The CDR3 DNA follows: TGTGCCAGCAGCTTAGGGCAGGACAGCTACGAGCAGTACGTC.